This T cell receptor (beta chain) appears in the sequencing data of a study of liver allograft versus peripheral blood T cells. Study as a whole: Recipients' peripheral blood T cell receptor repertoires were compared with those in transplanted livers. Points from the study as a whole: Reported data describe T cell receptor repertoires within liver allografts as differing from those in peripheral blood.

TCRdb re-called the reads through MiXCR, storing one row per CDR3 protein. This sample has about 15,000 distinct CDR3 sequences; 20% to 25% occur once, and the top ten carry about 6%. Germline trimming cut 6 bases from V and 4 bases from J; bases unmatched to any gene: 12. The CDR3 contains 16 residues. The germline V gene has CDR1 MNHNY and CDR2 SVGAGI (reference sequence). By sample fraction, this clonotype is medium-sized. Its antigen is not known. The TCR originated in a human patient who had a liver transplant. Part of the T cell pool may stem from the graft donor. The V and J genes are TRBV6-6 and TRBJ1-2, with 9 bases aligning to TRBD1. The CDR3 sequence: CASSRADRGMGYGYTF. CDR3 in DNA: TGTGCCAGCAGCCGGGCGGACAGGGGAATGGGCTATGGCTACACCTTC.